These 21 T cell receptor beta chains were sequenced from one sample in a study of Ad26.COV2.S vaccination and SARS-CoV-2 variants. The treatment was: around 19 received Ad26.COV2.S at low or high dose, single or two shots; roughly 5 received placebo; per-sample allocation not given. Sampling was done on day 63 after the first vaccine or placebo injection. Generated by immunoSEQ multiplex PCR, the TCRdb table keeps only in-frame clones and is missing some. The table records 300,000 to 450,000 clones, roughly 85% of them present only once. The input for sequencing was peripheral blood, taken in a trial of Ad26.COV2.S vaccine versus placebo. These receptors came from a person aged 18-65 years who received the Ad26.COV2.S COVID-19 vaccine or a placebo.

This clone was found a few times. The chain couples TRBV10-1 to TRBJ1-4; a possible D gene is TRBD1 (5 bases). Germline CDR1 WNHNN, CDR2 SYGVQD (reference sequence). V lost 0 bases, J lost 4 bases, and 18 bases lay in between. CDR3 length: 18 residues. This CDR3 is CASSESKETEPVNEKLFF. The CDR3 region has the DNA TGCGCCAGCAGTGAGTCGAAAGAGACAGAGCCGGTTAATGAAAAACTGTTTTTT.

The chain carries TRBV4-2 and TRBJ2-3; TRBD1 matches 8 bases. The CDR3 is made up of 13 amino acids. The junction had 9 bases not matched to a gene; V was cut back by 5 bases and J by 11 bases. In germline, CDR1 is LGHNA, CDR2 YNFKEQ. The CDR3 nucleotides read TGTGCCAGCAGCTCTACCCGCAGGGGGCAGCAGTATTTT. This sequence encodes CASSSTRRGQQYF.

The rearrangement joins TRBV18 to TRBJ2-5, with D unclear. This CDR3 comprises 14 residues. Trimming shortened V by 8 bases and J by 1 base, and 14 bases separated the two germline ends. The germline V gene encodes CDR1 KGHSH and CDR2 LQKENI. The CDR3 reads CASRRSASQETQYF. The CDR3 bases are TGTGCCAGCCGAAGGTCCGCGTCCCAAGAGACCCAGTACTTC.

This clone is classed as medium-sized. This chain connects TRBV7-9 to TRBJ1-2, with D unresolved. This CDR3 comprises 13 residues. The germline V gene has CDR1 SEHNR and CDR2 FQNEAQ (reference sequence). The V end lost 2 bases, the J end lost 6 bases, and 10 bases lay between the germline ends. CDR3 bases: TGTGCCAGCAGCTTAACTTTCCCTCATGGCTACACCTTC. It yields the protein CASSLTFPHGYTF.

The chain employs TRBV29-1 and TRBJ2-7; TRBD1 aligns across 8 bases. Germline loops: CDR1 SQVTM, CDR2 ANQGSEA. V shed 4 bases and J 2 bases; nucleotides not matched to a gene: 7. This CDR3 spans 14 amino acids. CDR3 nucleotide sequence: TGCAGCGTTGCTGGGACAGGAAACCCCTACGAGCAGTACTTC. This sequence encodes CSVAGTGNPYEQYF.

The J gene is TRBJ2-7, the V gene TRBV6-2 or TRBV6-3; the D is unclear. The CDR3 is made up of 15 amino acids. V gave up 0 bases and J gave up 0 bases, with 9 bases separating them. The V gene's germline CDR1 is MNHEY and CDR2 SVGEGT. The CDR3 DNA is TGTGCCAGCAGTTACTCGACATGGAGCTCCTACGAGCAGTACTTC. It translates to CASSYSTWSSYEQYF.

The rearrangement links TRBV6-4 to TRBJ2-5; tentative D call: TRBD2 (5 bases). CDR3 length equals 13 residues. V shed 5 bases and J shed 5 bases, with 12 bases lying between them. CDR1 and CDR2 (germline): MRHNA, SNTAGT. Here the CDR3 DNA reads TGTGCCAGCAGTAAAGCGGCCCGGGAGACCCAGTACTTC. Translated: CASSKAARETQYF.

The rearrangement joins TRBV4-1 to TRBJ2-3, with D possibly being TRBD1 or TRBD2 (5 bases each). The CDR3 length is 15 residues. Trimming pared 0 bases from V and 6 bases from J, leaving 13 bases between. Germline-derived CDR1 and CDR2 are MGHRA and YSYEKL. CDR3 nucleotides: TGCGCCAGCAGCCAAGAAGCCGGGGCCACGGATACGCAGTATTTT. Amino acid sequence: CASSQEAGATDTQYF.

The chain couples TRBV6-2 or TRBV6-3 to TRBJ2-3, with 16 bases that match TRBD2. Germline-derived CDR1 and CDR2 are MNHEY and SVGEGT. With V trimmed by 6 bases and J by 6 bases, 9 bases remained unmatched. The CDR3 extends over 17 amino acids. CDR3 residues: CASSAGTSGGAWDTQYF. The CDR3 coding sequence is TGTGCCAGCAGCGCCGGGACTAGCGGGGGGGCCTGGGATACGCAGTATTTT.

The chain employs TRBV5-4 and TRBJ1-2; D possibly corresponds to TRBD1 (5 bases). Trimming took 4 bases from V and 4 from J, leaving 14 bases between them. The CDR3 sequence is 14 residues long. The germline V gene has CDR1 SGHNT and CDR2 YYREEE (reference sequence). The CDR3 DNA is TGTGCCAGCAGCCCCAAGCCAGGGTTCTATGGCTACACCTTC. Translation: CASSPKPGFYGYTF.

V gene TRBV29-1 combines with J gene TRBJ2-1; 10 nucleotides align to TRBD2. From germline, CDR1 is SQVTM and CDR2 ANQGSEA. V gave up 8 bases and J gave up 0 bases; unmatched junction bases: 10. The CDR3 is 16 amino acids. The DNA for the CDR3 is TGCAGCTCCCCACTAGCGGGATCCAGCTCCTACAATGAGCAGTTCTTC. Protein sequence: CSSPLAGSSSYNEQFF.

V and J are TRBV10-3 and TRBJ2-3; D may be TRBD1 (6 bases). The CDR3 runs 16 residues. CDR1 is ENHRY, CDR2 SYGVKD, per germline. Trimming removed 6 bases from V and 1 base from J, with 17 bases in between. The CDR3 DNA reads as TGTGCCATCAGGGCAGGGGTCGGCGTTGGCACAGATACGCAGTATTTT. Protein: CAIRAGVGVGTDTQYF.

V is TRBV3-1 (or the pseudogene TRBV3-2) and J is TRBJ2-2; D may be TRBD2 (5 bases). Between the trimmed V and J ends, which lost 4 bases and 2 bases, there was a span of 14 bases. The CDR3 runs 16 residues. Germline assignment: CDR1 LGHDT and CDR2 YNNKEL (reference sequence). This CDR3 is CASSLVVGRNTGELFF. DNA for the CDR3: TGTGCCAGCAGCCTCGTGGTAGGGAGAAACACCGGGGAGCTGTTTTTT.

The CDR3 sequence: CASSIGRGLNSPLHF. DNA of the CDR3: TGTGCCAGTAGTATCGGCAGGGGGCTCAATTCACCCCTCCACTTT. This rearrangement joins TRBV19 to TRBJ1-6, with 8 bases fitting TRBD1. The V gene end was trimmed by 3 bases and the J gene end by 7 bases; junction bases not matched to a gene: 5. CDR3 size: 15 residues. CDR1 is LNHDA and CDR2 is SQIVND in the germline V gene (reference sequence).

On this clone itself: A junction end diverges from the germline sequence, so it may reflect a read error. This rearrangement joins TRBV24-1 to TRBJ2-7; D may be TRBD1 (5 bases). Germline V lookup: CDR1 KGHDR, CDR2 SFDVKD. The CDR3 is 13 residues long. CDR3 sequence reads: CATSETGSYGQYF. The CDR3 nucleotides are TGTGCCACCAGTGAAACAGGCTCCTACGGGCAGTACTTC.

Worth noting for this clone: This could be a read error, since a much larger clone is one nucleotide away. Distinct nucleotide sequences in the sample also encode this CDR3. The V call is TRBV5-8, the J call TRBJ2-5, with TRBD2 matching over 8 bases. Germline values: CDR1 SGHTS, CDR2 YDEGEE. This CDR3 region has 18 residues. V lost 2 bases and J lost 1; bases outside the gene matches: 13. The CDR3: CASSLVSASGPSQETQYF. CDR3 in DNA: TGTGCCAGCAGCTTAGTATCGGCTAGCGGGCCTTCCCAAGAGACCCAGTACTTC.

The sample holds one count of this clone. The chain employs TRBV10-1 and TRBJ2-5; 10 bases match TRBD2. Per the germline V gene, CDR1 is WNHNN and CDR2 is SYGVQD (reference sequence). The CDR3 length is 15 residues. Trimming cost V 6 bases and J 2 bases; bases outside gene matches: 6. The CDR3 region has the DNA TGCGCCAGCAGCCGGACTAGCGGAACGCAAGAGACCCAGTACTTC. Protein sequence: CASSRTSGTQETQYF.

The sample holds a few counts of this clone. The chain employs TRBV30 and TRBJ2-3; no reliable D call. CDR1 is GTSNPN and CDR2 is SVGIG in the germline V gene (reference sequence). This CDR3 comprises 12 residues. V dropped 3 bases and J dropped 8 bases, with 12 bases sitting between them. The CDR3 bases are TGTGCCTGGAGAGTGGGCCGCGGTACGCAGTATTTT. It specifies CAWRVGRGTQYF.

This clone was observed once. CDR3 sequence: CASSSQGNTGELFF. CDR3 coding DNA: TGCGCCAGCAGCTCCCAGGGGAACACCGGGGAGCTGTTTTTT. The chain carries TRBV5-1 and TRBJ2-2, with D perhaps TRBD1 (5 bases). V was trimmed by 3 bases and J by 1 base, leaving 7 bases between them. The CDR3 is 14 amino acids. Germline CDR1 SGHRS, CDR2 YFSETQ. The full variable domain, completed using reference TRBV5-1 and TRBJ2-2, is KAGVTQTPRYLIKTRGQQVTLSCSPISGHRSVSWYQQTPGQGLQFLFEYFSETQRNKGNFPGRFSGRQFSNSRSEMNVSTLELGDSALYLCASSSQGNTGELFFGEGSRLTVL.

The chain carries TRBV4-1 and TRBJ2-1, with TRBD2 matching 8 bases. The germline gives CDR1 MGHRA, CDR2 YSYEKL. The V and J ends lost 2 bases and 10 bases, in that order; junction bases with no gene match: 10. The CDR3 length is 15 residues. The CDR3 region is CASSQHRAGGLEQFF. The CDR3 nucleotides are TGCGCCAGCAGCCAACATCGGGCGGGGGGCTTGGAGCAGTTCTTC.

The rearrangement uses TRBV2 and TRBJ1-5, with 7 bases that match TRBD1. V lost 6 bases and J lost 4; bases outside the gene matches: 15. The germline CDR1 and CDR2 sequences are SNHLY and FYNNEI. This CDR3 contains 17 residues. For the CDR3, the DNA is TGTGCCAGCAGACGTATCCCGCAGGGGGGTTTGAATCAGCCCCAGCATTTT. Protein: CASRRIPQGGLNQPQHF.